A selection of T cell receptor beta chains follows, all from one sample in a study of blood T cell repertoires in COVID-19. Sequencing used immunoSEQ multiplex PCR; TCRdb keeps in-frame clones, though not all of them. The sample consists of about 5,300 clones, about 88% of them appearing once. The material sequenced was peripheral blood. The source of these receptors is a woman older than 75 with acute or convalescent COVID-19. The CDR3 runs from the conserved cysteine through the conserved F or W. Fields, in order: J gene, clone size, D gene, V gene, CDR3 DNA, CDR3 protein. A D gene is named only where the DNA matches it firmly. Size is stated for part of the rows, as once, few or many counts, or as a class when the clone is expanded.

TRBJ1-2 | . | TRBD1 | TRBV6-6 | TGTGCCAGCAGTTACTCGAACCCGGGACAGTCCTATGGCTACACCTTC | CASSYSNPGQSYGYTF
TRBJ2-1 | . | . | TRBV11-2 | TGTGCCAGCAGCTTAGGTGGCGCGGGGGCCCCGTTAGTCAATGAGCAGTTCTTC | CASSLGGAGAPLVNEQFF
TRBJ1-5 | . | TRBD1 | TRBV10-3 | TGTGCCATCAGTCCGACAGGGAGAGGTAAAGGGGCTCAGCCCCAGCATTTT | CAISPTGRGKGAQPQHF
TRBJ2-5 | . | TRBD2 | TRBV18 | TGTGCCAGCTCACCAAGCGGGGGGATGTACCAAGAGACCCAGTACTTC | CASSPSGGMYQETQYF
TRBJ1-5 | . | . | TRBV28 | TGTGCCAGCAGGCCAGGGATTAATCAGCCCCAGCATTTT | CASRPGINQPQHF
TRBJ2-1 | . | . | TRBV4-1 | TGCGCCAGCAGCCAAGAGGCCCACATCTCCTACAATGAGCAGTTCTTC | CASSQEAHISYNEQFF
TRBJ2-7 | . | . | TRBV5-1 | TGCGCCAGCAGCTCCACAGGGTTTTGGTACGAGCAGTACTTC | CASSSTGFWYEQYF
TRBJ2-5 | . | . | TRBV5-1 | TGCGCCAGCAGCATAACACCCCTCCAGCAAGAGACCCAGTACTTC | CASSITPLQQETQYF
TRBJ2-5 | . | TRBD2 | TRBV15 | TGTGCCACCAGCAGAGACGGGCGGGGGGGCGTAGAGACCCAGTACTTC | CATSRDGRGGVETQYF
TRBJ2-5 | . | . | TRBV5-1 | TGCGCCAGCAGCTCGGCACTAGTGAGGGAGACCCAGTACTTC | CASSSALVRETQYF
TRBJ2-3 | . | TRBD2 | TRBV5-6 | TGTGCCAGCAGCTTGGAGGTGGGAGGGGCTGCAGATACGCAGTATTTT | CASSLEVGGAADTQYF
TRBJ2-3 | . | TRBD2 | TRBV19 | TGTGCCAGTAGTATGTCTGGCGGGGGGTCCACAGATACGCAGTATTTT | CASSMSGGGSTDTQYF
TRBJ1-2 | once | . | TRBV29-1 | TGCAGCGTTGGGAGGGCGGCCGACCTCTATGGCTACACCTTC | CSVGRAADLYGYTF
TRBJ1-1 | . | . | TRBV19 | TGTGCCAGTGGGGCCCGGACATACAACACTGAAGCTTTCTTT | CASGARTYNTEAFF
TRBJ2-1 | . | . | TRBV11-2 | TGTGCCAGCAGCTCGGGGTCCAGCTACAATGAGCAGTTCTTC | CASSSGSSYNEQFF
TRBJ1-2 | . | . | TRBV3-1/TRBV3-2 | TGTGCCAGCAGCCCCTCATCCGAGGGTCCTGGCTACACCTTC | CASSPSSEGPGYTF
TRBJ1-6 | . | TRBD1 | TRBV15 | TGTGCCACCAGCAGAGGACAGGGTGGGTCACCCCTCCACTTT | CATSRGQGGSPLHF
TRBJ1-1 | . | . | TRBV28 | TGTGCCAGCAGTCCAGGACCGCTCGTAGGGGGATTTGAAGCTTTCTTT | CASSPGPLVGGFEAFF
TRBJ2-7 | . | . | TRBV13 | TGTGCCAGCAGCCCCCCCGACAGCTACGAGCAGTACTTC | CASSPPDSYEQYF
TRBJ2-3 | . | . | TRBV11-3 | TGTGCCAGCAGCTTAGGGGTAGCGGCCCGAGATACGCAGTATTTT | CASSLGVAARDTQYF
TRBJ1-6 | once | . | TRBV6-6 | TGTGCCAGCAGTTACTCCGACTCTTATTCACCCCTCCACTTT | CASSYSDSYSPLHF
TRBJ1-2 | . | TRBD1 | TRBV3-1/TRBV3-2 | TGTGCCAGCAGCCACCTAGACAGGGTAGGGGCCTATGGCTACACCTTC | CASSHLDRVGAYGYTF
TRBJ2-5 | . | TRBD2 | TRBV5-1 | TGCGCCAGCAGGGAAGGGACTAGCGGGGGTTTTGAGACCCAGTACTTC | CASREGTSGGFETQYF
TRBJ1-1 | . | . | TRBV15 | TGTGCCACCAGCAGACGACAGCAGAACACTGAAGCTTTCTTT | CATSRRQQNTEAFF
TRBJ1-2 | . | . | TRBV5-1 | TGCGCCAGCAGGGGAGCCGGCTATGGCTACACCTTC | CASRGAGYGYTF
TRBJ2-1 | few | . | TRBV12-3/TRBV12-4 | TGTGCCAGCCGATCCCACTCCAATGAGCAGTTCTTC | CASRSHSNEQFF
TRBJ1-1 | . | . | TRBV5-1 | TGCGCCAGCAGTCCCGAGGGGAACACTGAAGCTTTCTTT | CASSPEGNTEAFF
TRBJ2-2 | . | . | TRBV7-9 | TGTGCCAGCAGCTTAACAGCGAACACCGGGGAGCTGTTTTTT | CASSLTANTGELFF
TRBJ2-1 | . | TRBD2 | TRBV9 | TGTGCCAGCAGCGCTGCAGGGACTAGCGGGGGTTCCTACAATGAGCAGTTCTTC | CASSAAGTSGGSYNEQFF
TRBJ2-4 | . | TRBD2 | TRBV6-6 | TGTGCCAGCAGTTCAGGGCCTAGCGGGGTTGGAAACATTCAGTACTTC | CASSSGPSGVGNIQYF
TRBJ1-2 | . | TRBD1 | TRBV5-4 | TGTGCCAGCAGCTTGGGCCGGGACAGTTCTCTCTATGGCTACACCTTC | CASSLGRDSSLYGYTF
TRBJ1-4 | . | . | TRBV2 | TGTGCCAGCAGTATTGACCTGGGCCTGTTTTTT | CASSIDLGLFF
TRBJ1-1 | . | . | TRBV7-9 | TGTGCCAGCAGCGCACAGATCGAAGCTTTCTTT | CASSAQIEAFF
TRBJ2-5 | . | TRBD2 | TRBV7-9 | TGTGCCAGCAGCTTATTGGGAGGGATGGAGACCCAGTACTTC | CASSLLGGMETQYF
TRBJ2-5 | . | TRBD2 | TRBV2 | TGTGCCAGCAGTGAATTCACTAGCGGGGAGACCCAGTACTTC | CASSEFTSGETQYF
TRBJ1-1 | . | TRBD1 | TRBV11-2 | TGTGCCAGCAGCTGGGACAGGGACACTGAAGCTTTCTTT | CASSWDRDTEAFF
TRBJ2-7 | . | TRBD2 | TRBV29-1 | TGCGGCGGGACTAGCCAGGACGAGCAGTACTTC | CGGTSQDEQYF
TRBJ1-1 | few | TRBD1 | TRBV30 | TGTGCCTGGAGTTCACAGGGGGCGAACACTGAAGCTTTCTTT | CAWSSQGANTEAFF
TRBJ2-3 | . | . | TRBV2 | TGTGCCAGCAGCTTGAGCCCAGATACGCAGTATTTT | CASSLSPDTQYF
TRBJ2-1 | . | . | TRBV3-1/TRBV3-2 | TGTGCCAGCAGCCAAGTAGGGGCTCTAGCGAATGAGCAGTTCTTC | CASSQVGALANEQFF
TRBJ1-2 | . | . | TRBV5-4 | TGTGCCAGCAGCTTGGGACAGGTCTATGGCTACACCTTC | CASSLGQVYGYTF
TRBJ2-1 | . | . | TRBV14 | TGTGCCAGCAGCCCACGGGGACTCGCTCTCTACAATGAGCAGTTCTTC | CASSPRGLALYNEQFF
TRBJ1-6 | . | . | TRBV10-3 | TGTGCCCCAACCAGGGTTTCCTATAATTCACCCCTCCACTTT | CAPTRVSYNSPLHF
TRBJ1-1 | . | TRBD1 | TRBV5-1 | TGCGCCAGCAGCCTAATGACAGGGGGCAACCATAAGGCTTTCTTT | CASSLMTGGNHKAFF
TRBJ1-2 | . | . | TRBV3-1/TRBV3-2 | TGTGCCAGCAGCCAAGATCTATCCGGGTTGGATGGCTACACCTTC | CASSQDLSGLDGYTF
TRBJ1-5 | . | . | TRBV7-2 | TGTGCCAGCAGCCCAAGGACGGGGGTAGGGCAGCCCCAGCATTTT | CASSPRTGVGQPQHF
TRBJ1-3 | . | . | TRBV30 | TGTGCCTGGAACCCGGCAGGGGCTGGAAACACCATATATTTT | CAWNPAGAGNTIYF
TRBJ2-5 | . | TRBD2 | TRBV5-1 | TGCGCCAGCAGCTTGGACCCGGGGGGAGAGACCCAGTACTTC | CASSLDPGGETQYF
TRBJ2-6 | once | . | TRBV11-2 | TGTGCCAGCAGCTTGGGCAGGGTATCCGGGGCCAACGTCCTGACTTTC | CASSLGRVSGANVLTF
TRBJ1-6 | . | . | TRBV3-1/TRBV3-2 | TGTGCCAGCAGCCCTCAGGGTTGGGATTCACCCCTCCACTTT | CASSPQGWDSPLHF
TRBJ1-2 | . | TRBD1 | TRBV4-1 | TGCGCCAGCAGCCAAGGGGACAGGGAATTTGAAGGCTACACCTTC | CASSQGDREFEGYTF
TRBJ2-7 | . | . | TRBV2 | TGTGCCAGCAGTGGACAGATTCGCGAGCAGTACTTC | CASSGQIREQYF
TRBJ2-3 | . | . | TRBV6-6 | TGTGCCATCTCGAGGAGCGATGATACGCAGTATTTT | CAISRSDDTQYF